This T cell receptor beta chain was recorded in a study of T-cell reconstitution after alpha-beta-depleted transplantation in children. This clonotype is a singleton in its sample. The antigen is not known. Molecular barcoding with unique molecular identifiers was used for the TCRbeta library. TCRdb recomputed calls from the PCR reads with MiXCR, one row per CDR3 protein. Of some 300,000 distinct CDR3 sequences detected, roughly 9.1% appear once; the ten largest clones hold 7% to 9.5%. Study-wide results and caveats: After one year, T-cell counts and TCRbeta diversity mostly came from new T cells. About two months after transplant, alpha-beta T cells reportedly came from several hundred expanded graft clones.

This material consisted of PBMCs, taken before TCRalphabeta/CD19-depleted stem cell transplant. The origin of this receptor is a boy under three years old with acute myeloid leukemia, due to receive a stem cell transplant.

The CDR3 is CAISESSASAYNEQFF. The CDR3 coding sequence is TGTGCCATCAGTGAGTCTTCTGCTAGCGCATACAATGAGCAGTTCTTC. The chain joins TRBV10-3 to TRBJ2-1, with D perhaps TRBD2 (6 bases). CDR3 length: 16 amino acids. Trimming removed 0 bases from V and 4 bases from J, with 13 bases in between. Per germline, CDR1 ENHRY and CDR2 SYGVKD.